A selection of T cell receptor beta chains follows, all from one sample in a study of cytomegalovirus exposure and HLA in healthy donors. Clones were sequenced by immunoSEQ multiplex PCR, and TCRdb holds only the in-frame ones, with some missing. The repertoire consists of over 100,000 clones, with around 86% occurring once and the leading ten covering 2.2%. The sample was PBMCs. The receptors stem from a woman in her 30s in good health and CMV-seronegative. Both conserved end residues are part of each CDR3. D genes are given only for firm matches. Clone size appears in some rows only: once, few, many, or a class for an expanded clone.

clone_size	d_call	v_call	cdr3_length	j_call	cdr3_nt	cdr3_aa
NA	NA	TRBV28	14	TRBJ1-3	TGTGCCAGCAGTTCGCGACGGGGTGTGGACACCATATATTTT	CASSSRRGVDTIYF
NA	NA	TRBV11-2	14	TRBJ2-7	TGTGCCAGCAGCTTTAATATCGGGTCCTACGAGCAGTACTTC	CASSFNIGSYEQYF
NA	NA	TRBV6-6	14	TRBJ1-2	TGTGCCAGCAGTTACAAACCTGACAGTGGGGGCTACACCTTC	CASSYKPDSGGYTF
NA	NA	TRBV28	14	TRBJ2-7	TGTGCCAGCAGTTTCGCGGGTCCCCCTTACGAGCAGTACTTC	CASSFAGPPYEQYF
NA	TRBD1	TRBV9	14	TRBJ1-2	TGTGCCAGCAGCGCAACCGGGACAGCCTATGGCTACACCTTC	CASSATGTAYGYTF
NA	NA	TRBV7-7	15	TRBJ2-3	TGTGCCAGCAGCAAACTAGGACAGCTCACAGATACGCAGTATTTT	CASSKLGQLTDTQYF
NA	NA	TRBV2	15	TRBJ2-5	TGTGCCAGCAGGGGGCAGGGCCGGTCATCAGAGACCCAGTACTTC	CASRGQGRSSETQYF
NA	NA	TRBV19	12	TRBJ2-5	TGTGCCAGTAGTATGTCTAGAGAGACCCAGTACTTC	CASSMSRETQYF
NA	TRBD1	TRBV6-1	15	TRBJ1-5	TGTGCCAGCAGTTGGACAGGGGCAGGGAGTCAGCCCCAGCATTTT	CASSWTGAGSQPQHF
NA	NA	TRBV2	11	TRBJ2-3	TGTGCCAGCATCCTCGAGGCTACGCAGTATTTT	CASILEATQYF
NA	TRBD1	TRBV11-2	13	TRBJ2-5	TGTGCCAGCATGGACAGGGGGCTTGAGACCCAGTACTTC	CASMDRGLETQYF
NA	NA	TRBV21-1	14	TRBJ2-3	TGTGCCAGCAACTCTAGCGGGAGGGACGATACGCAGTATTTT	CASNSSGRDDTQYF
NA	TRBD2	TRBV6-5	15	TRBJ2-7	TGTGCCGGCAGTTATGTCGGGGAGGGGCACTACGAGCAGTACTTC	CAGSYVGEGHYEQYF
NA	NA	TRBV9	15	TRBJ2-3	TGTGCCAGCAGCGTACAGGGGGGCCCAACAGATACGCAGTATTTT	CASSVQGGPTDTQYF
NA	NA	TRBV5-1	14	TRBJ1-1	TGCGCCAGCAGCTCCGGGACACGGAACACTGAAGCTTTCTTT	CASSSGTRNTEAFF
NA	TRBD2	TRBV27	15	TRBJ2-5	TGTGCCAGCAGTTTCACCCGGCGGGAGTCGGAGACCCAGTACTTC	CASSFTRRESETQYF
NA	TRBD2	TRBV7-2	14	TRBJ2-7	TGTGCCAGCAGCACTCCTAGCGGGGCCTACGAGCAGTACTTC	CASSTPSGAYEQYF
NA	TRBD2	TRBV12-5	18	TRBJ2-3	TGTGCTAGTGGTTTGGACAGGGGTGATCTAGCGGGGGCAGATACGCAGTATTTT	CASGLDRGDLAGADTQYF
NA	TRBD2	TRBV29-1	13	TRBJ2-1	TGCAGCGCAAGCGGGAGGGCCATCCGAGAGCAGTTCTTC	CSASGRAIREQFF
NA	TRBD2	TRBV7-8	15	TRBJ2-1	TGTGCCAGCAGCTCCCCCGGGACTAGTCTGGGTGAGCAGTTCTTC	CASSSPGTSLGEQFF
NA	TRBD2	TRBV6-1	15	TRBJ2-3	TGTGCCAGCTTCGGTTCTAGCGGGAGTATGGATACGCAGTATTTT	CASFGSSGSMDTQYF
NA	NA	TRBV27	16	TRBJ1-6	TGTGCCAGCAGTTTAAATTTTGAAGCTGGTAATTCACCCCTCCACTTT	CASSLNFEAGNSPLHF
NA	NA	TRBV19	17	TRBJ2-1	TGTGCCAGTAGCCCCCTCCAAGGGGCGGGACCCTGGAATGAGCAGTTCTTC	CASSPLQGAGPWNEQFF
once	NA	TRBV19	15	TRBJ2-3	TGTGCCAGTAGTATTCCCCAGGTTCGTCCAGATACGCAGTATTTT	CASSIPQVRPDTQYF
NA	TRBD1	TRBV6-5	15	TRBJ2-7	TGTGCCAGCAGTTACTCGACAGGGGATACCTACGAGCAGTACTTC	CASSYSTGDTYEQYF
NA	TRBD2	TRBV29-1	19	TRBJ2-1	TGCAGCGTTGAAGTCGCGGGACACAACAGCGGGAGGGTCTACAATGAGCAGTTCTTC	CSVEVAGHNSGRVYNEQFF
NA	TRBD2	TRBV6-6	15	TRBJ2-7	TGTGCCAGCAGTTCCACGGGACTAGGTTCTTCCGAGCAGTACTTC	CASSSTGLGSSEQYF
NA	NA	TRBV5-1	15	TRBJ2-5	TGCGCCAGCAGCTTGGAAAACAGACCCCAAGAGACCCAGTACTTC	CASSLENRPQETQYF
NA	TRBD2	TRBV29-1	14	TRBJ2-3	TGCAGCGCCGGACTAGGGGTCGGGCAAGATACGCAGTATTTT	CSAGLGVGQDTQYF
NA	TRBD2	TRBV19	17	TRBJ2-1	TGTGCCAGTAAAGGATTAGCGGGAGCGTCCCTGTACAATGAGCAGTTCTTC	CASKGLAGASLYNEQFF
NA	NA	TRBV15	16	TRBJ2-7	TGTGCCACCAGCAGAGATGGGAGAGGGTACTCCTACGAGCAGTACTTC	CATSRDGRGYSYEQYF
NA	NA	TRBV7-6	12	TRBJ2-7	TGTGCCAGCAGCTTAGACTCTCACGAGCAGTACTTC	CASSLDSHEQYF
NA	TRBD1	TRBV28	14	TRBJ2-2	TGTGCCAGCAGCCCAGGGGGCGCCGCCGGGGAGCTGTTTTTT	CASSPGGAAGELFF
NA	NA	TRBV7-8	16	TRBJ2-2	TGTGCCAGCACCATAGGGTCAGGGGCAGGTACCGGGGAGCTGTTTTTT	CASTIGSGAGTGELFF
NA	TRBD1	TRBV6-1	13	TRBJ2-1	TGTGCCAGCAGGACTGGGACAGCTAATGAGCAGTTCTTC	CASRTGTANEQFF
NA	TRBD1	TRBV13	15	TRBJ2-2	TGTGCCAGCAGCCGGGGACAGGGACTTACCGGGGAGCTGTTTTTT	CASSRGQGLTGELFF
NA	NA	TRBV7-2	15	TRBJ2-7	TGTGCCAGCAGCCCTCAAAGGGGCGGTTCCTACGAGCAGTACTTC	CASSPQRGGSYEQYF
NA	NA	TRBV19	13	TRBJ2-7	TGTGCCAGTAGTATCGAGGGCGGGTACGAGCAGTACTTC	CASSIEGGYEQYF
NA	NA	TRBV30	14	TRBJ1-1	TGTGCCTGGAGTGTGGGGCTTAGGGGCACTGAAGCTTTCTTT	CAWSVGLRGTEAFF
NA	TRBD1	TRBV4-1	14	TRBJ1-1	TGCGCCAGCAGCCAGGGGACAGCGAACACTGAAGCTTTCTTT	CASSQGTANTEAFF
NA	TRBD1	TRBV27	13	TRBJ2-5	TGTGCCAGCAGAGGGACAGGCCAAGAGACCCAGTACTTC	CASRGTGQETQYF
NA	TRBD2	TRBV7-9	14	TRBJ2-7	TGTGCCAGCAGCTTTTCCCAGGGAGGGGTCGAGCAGTACTTC	CASSFSQGGVEQYF
NA	TRBD1	TRBV5-1	14	TRBJ2-3	TGCGCCAGCAGCCCAGGACAGGACACAGATACGCAGTATTTT	CASSPGQDTDTQYF
NA	NA	TRBV6-1	12	TRBJ1-2	TGTGCCAGCAGTGACAGGGTCTATGGCTACACCTTC	CASSDRVYGYTF
few	TRBD1	TRBV6-1	15	TRBJ1-5	TGTGCCAGCAGTTTGAATACAGGGGTTAATCAGCCCCAGCATTTT	CASSLNTGVNQPQHF
NA	NA	TRBV30	13	TRBJ1-1	TGTGCCTGTAGGGCCAGGGAGAACACTGAAGCTTTCTTT	CACRARENTEAFF
NA	NA	TRBV28	15	TRBJ2-2	TGTGCCAGCAGTTTAAGAAGCCCAGGGTCCGGGGAGCTGTTTTTT	CASSLRSPGSGELFF
NA	NA	TRBV11-2	14	TRBJ2-2	TGTGCCAGCAGCTTACTCCGCGGGACCGGGGAGCTGTTTTTT	CASSLLRGTGELFF
NA	NA	TRBV28	11	TRBJ2-7	TGTGCCAGCAGTTTATTCAGTGAGCAGTACTTC	CASSLFSEQYF
NA	TRBD1	TRBV2	18	TRBJ1-1	TGTGCCAGCAGTGTCACACCGGGACAGGGGACTTTGAACACTGAAGCTTTCTTT	CASSVTPGQGTLNTEAFF
NA	TRBD2	TRBV11-2	15	TRBJ2-1	TGTGCCAGCAGCTTAGAACTAGCGGGCTACAATGAGCAGTTCTTC	CASSLELAGYNEQFF
NA	NA	TRBV4-1	16	TRBJ2-1	TGCGCCAGCAGCCACCGATCGGGGAGCTCCTACAATGAGCAGTTCTTC	CASSHRSGSSYNEQFF
once	TRBD1	TRBV4-1	16	TRBJ1-2	TGCGCCAGCAGCCATCTAATCCGGGACAGGGTCTCTGGCTACACCTTC	CASSHLIRDRVSGYTF
NA	TRBD2	TRBV6-4	14	TRBJ2-7	TGTGCCAGCAGCCCGACTAGCGGGAAGGTGGAGCAGTACTTC	CASSPTSGKVEQYF
NA	TRBD2	TRBV19	16	TRBJ2-1	TGTGCCAGTAGTATTTGGGCGGGAGGGCCTTACAATGAGCAGTTCTTC	CASSIWAGGPYNEQFF
NA	NA	TRBV7-9	14	TRBJ2-7	TGTGCCAGCAGCTTCTCTGGAGTTGGTTACGAGCAGTACTTC	CASSFSGVGYEQYF
few	TRBD1	TRBV23-1	18	TRBJ2-1	TGCGCCAGCAGTCCCCCGCTGTGGGACAGGGGGCCCTACAATGAGCAGTTCTTC	CASSPPLWDRGPYNEQFF
NA	NA	TRBV9	14	TRBJ1-6	TGTGCCAGCAGCCAGTCCGGGGGAGGCTCACCCCTCCACTTT	CASSQSGGGSPLHF
NA	TRBD1	TRBV27	15	TRBJ2-3	TGTGCCAGCAGCTCAACAGGGGCGAACACAGATACGCAGTATTTT	CASSSTGANTDTQYF